Below, 21 T cell receptor beta chains from the same sample are listed, as sequenced in a study of cytomegalovirus exposure and HLA in healthy donors. The study ran its PCR with 60 Vbeta and 13 Jbeta primers. Only in-frame clones appear in the TCRdb table, and some are missing; sequencing was by immunoSEQ multiplex PCR. The table has roughly 190,000 clones, 75% to 85% seen once. The sample comprised PBMCs. These receptors were collected from a girl aged 10 to 17 in good health and CMV-seropositive.

The rearrangement links TRBV5-1 to TRBJ2-5; perhaps TRBD2 as D (5 bases). Germline V gives CDR1 SGHRS, CDR2 YFSETQ. The V and J ends lost 0 bases and 7 bases respectively, with 13 bases between them. This CDR3 is 14 amino acids long. The CDR3 is CASSLATGEGTQYF. The CDR3 DNA reads as TGCGCCAGCAGCTTGGCCACGGGCGAGGGGACCCAGTACTTC.

The chain couples TRBV5-6 to TRBJ2-7; 7 bases are shared with TRBD1. J lost 3 bases, V lost 4 bases, and 10 bases had no gene match. This CDR3 region has 15 residues. Germline CDR1 SGHDT, CDR2 YYEEEE. CDR3 in DNA: TGTGCCAGCAGCGTACCCGGGACAGCCTTCTACGAGCAGTACTTC. Amino acids: CASSVPGTAFYEQYF.

V and J are TRBV6-4 and TRBJ2-3; the D gene is possibly TRBD2 (6 bases). The CDR3 spans 15 residues. Trimming removed 7 bases from V and 2 bases from J, with 16 bases in between. Germline V CDR1 and CDR2: MRHNA, SNTAGT. CDR3 residues: CASTPLWRATDTQYF. For the CDR3, the DNA is TGTGCCAGCACCCCCTTGTGGAGGGCCACAGATACGCAGTATTTT.

V and J are TRBV5-4 and TRBJ1-1, with D hard to call. The germline V gene encodes CDR1 SGHNT and CDR2 YYREEE (reference sequence). Trimming took off 0 bases at V and 1 base at J, with 7 bases between the two ends. The CDR3 loop spans 14 amino acids. The CDR3: CASSLAGSNTEAFF. CDR3 nucleotides: TGTGCCAGCAGCTTGGCCGGTTCGAACACTGAAGCTTTCTTT.

The chain couples TRBV6-4 to TRBJ2-7; tentatively, D is TRBD2 (6 bases). V gave up 7 bases and J gave up 3 bases, with 7 bases separating them. The CDR3 runs 11 residues. Looked up from germline, CDR1 is MRHNA and CDR2 is SNTAGT. CDR3 protein: CASNGGYEQYF. For the CDR3, the DNA is TGTGCCAGCAACGGGGGCTACGAGCAGTACTTC.

This rearrangement joins TRBV19 to TRBJ2-3; 15 nucleotides line up with TRBD2. V gave up 4 bases and J gave up 3 bases; unmatched junction bases: 8. The germline V gene encodes CDR1 LNHDA and CDR2 SQIVND (reference sequence). This CDR3 spans 18 amino acids. The CDR3 loop is CASSRGLAGGGVTDTQYF. CDR3 bases: TGTGCCAGTAGTAGGGGACTAGCGGGGGGCGGGGTGACAGATACGCAGTATTTT.

The rearrangement links TRBV4-3 to TRBJ1-5; D might be TRBD1 (5 bases). V dropped 0 bases and J dropped 6 bases, with 15 bases sitting between them. CDR3 size: 16 residues. From germline, CDR1 is LGHNA and CDR2 YSLEER. The CDR3 loop reads CASSQEVPGVGQPQHF. CDR3 DNA: TGCGCCAGCAGCCAAGAGGTCCCGGGGGTCGGTCAGCCCCAGCATTTT.

There are a few counts of this clone. This chain joins TRBV4-3 and TRBJ2-7; D perhaps matches TRBD2 (6 bases). The CDR3 has 15 residues. V lost 4 bases and J 0 bases, leaving 13 bases between the germline ends. CDR1 is LGHNA, CDR2 YSLEER, per germline. CDR3 DNA sequence: TGCGCCAGCAGCCCTGGGGGGTTCCGCTCCTACGAGCAGTACTTC. Translation gives CASSPGGFRSYEQYF.

The rearrangement links TRBV19 to TRBJ1-5; a possible D gene is TRBD1 (6 bases). The germline V gene has CDR1 LNHDA and CDR2 SQIVND (reference sequence). The germline V and J ends were trimmed by 6 bases and 2 bases, with 14 bases remaining between them. This CDR3 spans 15 amino acids. This CDR3 is CASRNRDTGNQPQHF. The CDR3 nucleotides read TGTGCCAGTAGAAACCGGGACACGGGCAATCAGCCCCAGCATTTT.

V usage is TRBV7-2 and J usage is TRBJ2-2; maybe TRBD1 (5 bases). Germline-derived CDR1 and CDR2 are SGHTA and FQGNSA. Trimming removed 0 bases from V and 2 bases from J, with 10 bases in between. The CDR3 is 16 residues long. CDR3 protein: CASSLARQLNTGELFF. The CDR3 nucleotides read TGTGCCAGCAGCTTAGCGAGACAGCTAAACACCGGGGAGCTGTTTTTT.

The chain joins TRBV6-1 to TRBJ1-2; 8 bases line up with TRBD1. V gave up 7 bases and J gave up 7 bases; unmatched junction bases: 11. Germline V gene sequence: CDR1 MNHNS, CDR2 SASEGT. The CDR3 is 14 amino acids. CDR3 loop: CASNRRGQGRGYTF. The CDR3 bases are TGTGCCAGCAACCGCCGAGGACAGGGCCGTGGCTACACCTTC.

There are a few counts of this clone. V gene TRBV5-1 combines with J gene TRBJ2-3, with D possibly TRBD1 on 6 matching bases. Germline V lookup: CDR1 SGHRS, CDR2 YFSETQ. V shed 4 bases and J shed 0 bases, with 12 bases lying between them. This CDR3 has 15 residues. CDR3 DNA sequence: TGCGCCAGCAGCCTACGGACAGCTAGCACAGATACGCAGTATTTT. It specifies CASSLRTASTDTQYF. The full variable domain, with the rest looked up from reference TRBV5-1 and TRBJ2-3, is KAGVTQTPRYLIKTRGQQVTLSCSPISGHRSVSWYQQTPGQGLQFLFEYFSETQRNKGNFPGRFSGRQFSNSRSEMNVSTLELGDSALYLCASSLRTASTDTQYFGPGTRLTVL.

CDR3 sequence (DNA): TGCGCCAGCAGCCAAGTACCCCCATGGGGGGGCAGTGGCTACACCTTC. Residues: CASSQVPPWGGSGYTF. The chain uses TRBV4-3 and TRBJ1-2; D is perhaps TRBD1 (6 bases). The V gene lost 1 base and the J gene lost 7 bases, with 19 bases spanning the gap. Germline V gene data show CDR1 as LGHNA and CDR2 as YSLEER. The CDR3 covers 16 residues.

CDR3 coding DNA: TGCGCCAGCAGCCAAGATAGTCAGGGTGAACAGCCCCAGCATTTT. This sequence encodes CASSQDSQGEQPQHF. The rearrangement uses TRBV4-3 and TRBJ1-5, with D maybe TRBD1 (5 bases). This CDR3 has 15 amino acids. Germline V gives CDR1 LGHNA, CDR2 YSLEER. V lost 0 bases and J 7 bases, leaving 13 bases between the germline ends.

The chain combines TRBV9 with TRBJ1-3, with D perhaps matching TRBD1 (6 bases). The germline V gene encodes CDR1 SGDLS and CDR2 YYNGEE. V was trimmed by 0 bases and J by 4 bases, leaving 23 bases between them. This CDR3 is 19 amino acids long. The CDR3 DNA sequence: TGTGCCAGCAGCGTAGAAGCGGGGGGCAGGGGCCTGGGAGGAAACACCATATATTTT. Protein: CASSVEAGGRGLGGNTIYF. The full variable domain, with the rest looked up from reference TRBV9 and TRBJ1-3, is DSGVTQTPKHLITATGQRVTLRCSPRSGDLSVYWYQQSLDQGLQFLIQYYNGEERAKGNILERFSAQQFPDLHSELNLSSLELGDSALYFCASSVEAGGRGLGGNTIYFGEGSWLTVV.

The genes are TRBV6-1 and TRBJ2-6, with 7 bases matching TRBD2. Unmatched junction bases numbered 5, after V lost 4 bases and J lost 2 bases. Germline V lookup: CDR1 MNHNS, CDR2 SASEGT. The CDR3 has 16 amino acids. As DNA, the CDR3 is TGTGCCAGCAGTGGATCGAGCGGGACTGGGGCCAACGTCCTGACTTTC. Translation: CASSGSSGTGANVLTF.

This sequence joins TRBV27 and TRBJ2-1; 8 positions match TRBD1. CDR1 is MNHEY and CDR2 is SMNVEV in the germline V gene (reference sequence). V dropped 5 bases and J dropped 4; count of bases not matched to a gene: 4. This CDR3 is built from 14 residues. The CDR3: CASSRTGRYNEQFF. CDR3 coding DNA: TGTGCCAGCAGTAGGACAGGGAGGTACAATGAGCAGTTCTTC.

This rearrangement joins TRBV15 to TRBJ2-2; D perhaps matches TRBD1 (6 bases). V dropped 1 base and J dropped 4 bases, with 16 bases sitting between them. This CDR3 is built from 17 residues. Germline V gene sequence: CDR1 LNHNV, CDR2 YYDKDF (reference sequence). The CDR3 DNA is TGTGCCACCAGCAGAGGCAACACAGGGTCGGGCACCGGGGAGCTGTTTTTT. It yields the protein CATSRGNTGSGTGELFF.

This chain uses TRBV4-3 with TRBJ1-5, with D hard to call. CDR1 and CDR2 (germline): LGHNA, YSLEER. V lost 0 bases to trimming and J lost 7 bases, with 7 bases between them. This CDR3 contains 13 residues. CDR3 sequence reads: CASSQEAGQPQHF. DNA of the CDR3: TGCGCCAGCAGCCAAGAGGCGGGGCAGCCCCAGCATTTT.

J is TRBJ2-1 and V is TRBV9, with 7 bases that match TRBD2. V shed 2 bases and J 3 bases; nucleotides not matched to a gene: 2. Germline loops: CDR1 SGDLS, CDR2 YYNGEE. This CDR3 contains 14 residues. The CDR3 DNA follows: TGTGCCAGCAGCGTGGGGGGGAACTACAATGAGCAGTTCTTC. Translated: CASSVGGNYNEQFF. Filled out from reference TRBV9 and TRBJ2-1, the complete variable domain reads DSGVTQTPKHLITATGQRVTLRCSPRSGDLSVYWYQQSLDQGLQFLIQYYNGEERAKGNILERFSAQQFPDLHSELNLSSLELGDSALYFCASSVGGNYNEQFFGPGTRLTVL.

The rearrangement uses TRBV5-1 and TRBJ2-3; 15 positions agree with TRBD2. Germline CDR1 SGHRS, CDR2 YFSETQ. The CDR3 runs to 18 residues. The J segment lost 5 bases and the V segment lost 4 bases, leaving 11 bases of the junction unmatched. The chain's CDR3 is CASSVAPGLAGGRDTQYF. DNA for the CDR3: TGCGCCAGCAGCGTGGCACCGGGACTAGCGGGGGGCCGAGATACGCAGTATTTT.